These 30 T cell receptor beta chains were all obtained from the same sample, sequenced in a study of T cells in Graves' hyperthyroidism and ophthalmopathy. TCR beta CDR3 regions were amplified from RNA. The HTBI primer set drove a first-round RT-PCR of the TCR CDR3. From the multiplex PCR reads, TCRdb called clonotypes with MiXCR, one entry per CDR3 protein. The sample has 800,000 or so distinct CDR3 sequences, more than 30% seen once. The sample was blood. These receptors were collected from a man aged 18 to 30 with Graves' hyperthyroidism.

This chain links TRBV9 with TRBJ2-7; 7 bases align to TRBD2. Germline CDR1 is SGDLS and CDR2 is YYNGEE. V trimming: 0 bases; J trimming: 5 bases; junction bases outside the gene matches: 8. The CDR3 spans 15 residues. The CDR3 here is CASSVGGGVNDEQYF. The CDR3 DNA is TGTGCCAGCAGCGTAGGGGGGGGGGTTAACGACGAGCAGTACTTC.

The chain has TRBV19 and TRBJ1-2, with D possibly matching TRBD1 (6 bases). Trimming stripped 5 bases from V and 8 bases from J, with 18 bases between. CDR3 length equals 14 residues. The V gene's germline CDR1 is LNHDA and CDR2 SQIVND (reference sequence). Here the CDR3 reads CASSANRETYGYTF. CDR3 nucleotides: TGTGCCAGTAGTGCCAACAGGGAGACTTACGGCTACACCTTC.

Only a few counts were recorded for this clonotype. The genes are TRBV20-1 and TRBJ2-7; D ambiguous. Germline loops: CDR1 DFQATT, CDR2 SNEGSKA (reference sequence). The CDR3 has 13 residues. With 7 bases removed from V and 2 bases from J, the gap between germline ends came to 15 bases. Here the CDR3 reads CSVPLAPTYEQYF. CDR3 in DNA: TGCAGTGTCCCCCTGGCACCCACCTACGAGCAGTACTTC.

This clonotype was counted at least ten times. The genes are TRBV19 and TRBJ1-1; D is perhaps TRBD1 (6 bases). V dropped 5 bases and J dropped 6 bases, with 10 bases sitting between them. Per germline, CDR1 LNHDA and CDR2 SQIVND (reference sequence). This CDR3 spans 12 amino acids. CDR3 DNA sequence: TGTGCCAGTAGTCCTAACAGGGCTGAAGCTTTCTTT. Its protein product is CASSPNRAEAFF.

As concerns this clonotype: A much larger clone lies one base from this, so it may be a read error. This sequence joins TRBV29-1 and TRBJ2-5; D perhaps matches TRBD1 (6 bases). Between the trimmed V and J ends, which lost 4 bases and 5 bases, there was a span of 20 bases. There are 15 residues in the CDR3. The germline V gene has CDR1 SQVTM and CDR2 ANQGSEA. The CDR3, as DNA: TGCAGCGTTGCAGGGGTACTTCTCACGGCGGAGACCCAGTACTTC. Translation gives CSVAGVLLTAETQYF.

This clonotype was counted ten times or more. The chain has TRBV7-8 and TRBJ1-2; a possible D gene is TRBD1 (6 bases). Per germline, CDR1 SGHVS and CDR2 FQNEAQ. This CDR3 has 12 amino acids. V lost 4 bases and J lost 8, with 11 bases in between. CDR3 amino acids: CASSSRTEGYTF. The DNA for the CDR3 is TGTGCCAGCAGCTCAAGGACAGAAGGCTACACCTTC.

There are many counts of this clonotype. V is TRBV7-2 and J is TRBJ2-7; D ambiguous. Germline CDR1 is SGHTA and CDR2 is FQGNSA. The CDR3 runs to 14 residues. V gave up 5 bases and J gave up 6 bases, with 17 bases separating them. In nucleotides, the CDR3 is TGTGCCAGCAGCCCCCCGGCAAGGACCATCGAGCAGTACTTC. It codes for CASSPPARTIEQYF.

The rearrangement uses TRBV7-2 and TRBJ2-5; TRBD2 matches at 8 bases. Looked up from germline, CDR1 is SGHTA and CDR2 is FQGNSA. The CDR3 length is 16 residues. J gave up 4 bases and V 5 bases, and 12 bases lay outside the gene matches. The CDR3 DNA sequence: TGTGCCAGCAGCAGAAACCGGGCGGGAGGACGAGAGACCCAGTACTTC. Its protein is CASSRNRAGGRETQYF.

There are many counts of this clonotype. The V call is TRBV10-2, the J call TRBJ2-7; 12 bases match TRBD1. CDR3 size: 16 residues. Germline loops: CDR1 WSHSY, CDR2 SAAADI. V trimming: 4 bases; J trimming: 6 bases; junction bases outside the gene matches: 10. The CDR3 here is CASSGTPGQGAAEQYF. CDR3 nucleotide sequence: TGCGCCAGCAGTGGGACCCCGGGACAGGGGGCGGCCGAGCAGTACTTC.

This clonotype was seen many times. The chain recombines TRBV19 with TRBJ1-3; no clear D. The CDR3 runs 16 residues. Germline-derived CDR1 and CDR2 are LNHDA and SQIVND (reference sequence). V was trimmed by 3 bases and J by 4 bases, leaving 16 bases between them. CDR3 loop: CASSITGLPVGNTIYF. CDR3 sequence (DNA): TGTGCCAGTAGTATCACGGGTTTGCCTGTGGGAAACACCATATATTTT. Based on the CDR3 plus reference TRBV19 and TRBJ1-3, the full variable domain is DGGITQSPKYLFRKEGQNVTLSCEQNLNHDAMYWYRQDPGQGLRLIYYSQIVNDFQKGDIAEGYSVSREKKESFPLTVTSAQKNPTAFYLCASSITGLPVGNTIYFGEGSWLTVV.

This clonotype was recorded many times. J is TRBJ2-2 and V is TRBV7-3; 11 bases are a match to TRBD2. The germline V gene has CDR1 SGHTA and CDR2 FQGTGA. There are 15 residues in the CDR3. V was clipped by 1 base and J by 6 bases; unmatched bases: 1. CDR3 in amino acids: CASSLIAGGSGELFF. CDR3 bases: TGTGCCAGCAGCTTAATAGCGGGAGGGTCCGGGGAGCTGTTTTTT.

The rearrangement joins TRBV15 to TRBJ2-5; D is possibly TRBD1 (5 bases). The V end was cut by 0 bases, the J end by 9 bases, with 17 bases between. The CDR3 consists of 15 residues. Germline lookup yields CDR1 LNHNV and CDR2 YYDKDF (reference sequence). The CDR3 bases are TGTGCCACCAGCAGAGATAACGACAGATCACAGCCCCAGTACTTC. It translates to CATSRDNDRSQPQYF.

In this sample, this clonotype turned up many times. J is TRBJ1-2 and V is TRBV13; D is unclear. CDR3 length equals 14 residues. V was trimmed by 5 bases and J by 0 bases, leaving 10 bases between them. Per the germline V gene, CDR1 is PRHDT and CDR2 is FYEKMQ (reference sequence). CDR3 residues: CASSRNGPNYGYTF. CDR3 in DNA: TGTGCCAGCAGCCGAAATGGTCCTAACTATGGCTACACCTTC.

The chain joins TRBV6-6 to TRBJ2-6, with D unclear. The germline V and J ends were trimmed by 4 bases and 2 bases, with 12 bases remaining between them. The CDR3 is made up of 16 amino acids. In germline, CDR1 is MNHNY, CDR2 SVGAGI (reference sequence). The DNA for the CDR3 is TGTGCCAGCAGTTCCCAGCCGTACACTGGGGCCAACGTCCTGACTTTC. Translated, it gives CASSSQPYTGANVLTF.

In this sample, this clonotype turned up many times. This chain uses TRBV7-9 with TRBJ1-2, with no clear D. The CDR3 spans 12 residues. The germline V gene encodes CDR1 SEHNR and CDR2 FQNEAQ (reference sequence). V lost 7 bases and J 4 bases, leaving 10 bases between the germline ends. The CDR3 loop reads CASIGLGYGYTF. CDR3 DNA sequence: TGTGCCAGCATTGGACTTGGCTATGGCTACACCTTC.

In this sample, this clonotype turned up many times. This rearrangement joins TRBV29-1 to TRBJ2-5, with 7 bases matching TRBD2. V shed 0 bases and J 2 bases; nucleotides not matched to a gene: 6. CDR1 and CDR2 (germline): SQVTM, ANQGSEA. The CDR3 consists of 15 residues. This chain's CDR3 is CSVEDLAETQETQYF. CDR3 in DNA: TGCAGCGTTGAAGATCTAGCGGAGACACAAGAGACCCAGTACTTC.

The CDR3 here is CASDQTGQGAHIEAFF. The CDR3 DNA reads as TGTGCCAGCGACCAAACGGGACAGGGGGCGCACATTGAAGCTTTCTTT. V and J are TRBV6-1 and TRBJ1-1; TRBD1 matches at 12 bases. CDR1 is MNHNS, CDR2 SASEGT, per germline. The CDR3 covers 16 residues. Germline trimming cut 8 bases from V and 7 bases from J; bases unmatched to any gene: 14.

This sequence joins TRBV7-8 and TRBJ2-6, with D unclear. The CDR3 totals 15 residues. V lost 3 bases and J 0 bases, leaving 6 bases between the germline ends. The germline gives CDR1 SGHVS, CDR2 FQNEAQ. The CDR3 DNA follows: TGTGCCAGCAGCTTTCAGGCCTCTGGGGCCAACGTCCTGACTTTC. This sequence encodes CASSFQASGANVLTF.

The J gene is TRBJ2-5, the V gene TRBV5-1; 7 nucleotides line up with TRBD1. Trimming cost V 4 bases and J 2 bases; bases outside gene matches: 5. The germline CDR1 and CDR2 sequences are SGHRS and YFSETQ. This CDR3 is 14 amino acids long. CDR3 amino acids: CASSAQGEQETQYF. The DNA of the CDR3 is TGCGCCAGCAGCGCCCAGGGGGAACAAGAGACCCAGTACTTC.

This clonotype was detected a few times. The rearrangement uses TRBV19 and TRBJ1-2, with D maybe TRBD1 (5 bases). The CDR3 contains 17 residues. Per the germline V gene, CDR1 is LNHDA and CDR2 is SQIVND (reference sequence). Trimming stripped 6 bases from V and 2 bases from J, with 22 bases between. The CDR3 nucleotides are TGTGCCAGTAGCGATGAATCGGCAGGGTCCCCAAACTATGGCTACACCTTC. Amino acid sequence: CASSDESAGSPNYGYTF.

The rearrangement joins TRBV25-1 to TRBJ2-7, with 7 bases aligning to TRBD2. V was clipped by 1 base and J by 4 bases; unmatched bases: 16. The length of the CDR3 is 18 residues. CDR1 is MGHDK and CDR2 is SYGVNS in the germline V gene. The CDR3 is CASSESTRPRLGGYEQYF. For the CDR3, the DNA is TGTGCCAGCAGTGAATCCACAAGACCCCGGCTGGGGGGGTACGAGCAGTACTTC.

This sequence joins TRBV11-2 and TRBJ1-2, with 7 nucleotides matching TRBD1. V dropped 4 bases and J dropped 8; count of bases not matched to a gene: 10. The CDR3 totals 14 residues. The V gene's germline CDR1 is SGHAT and CDR2 FQNNGV. The CDR3: CASSSLQGSWGYTF. The CDR3 region has the DNA TGTGCCAGCAGCTCCTTACAGGGGTCCTGGGGCTACACCTTC.

This clonotype was seen a handful of times. The V call is TRBV4-3, the J call TRBJ1-4; the D is unclear. The CDR3 loop spans 12 amino acids. Germline V gene sequence: CDR1 LGHNA, CDR2 YSLEER. Between the trimmed V and J ends, which lost 10 bases and 8 bases, there was a span of 14 bases. The CDR3 spells CATGSAGEKLFF. The CDR3, as DNA: TGCGCCACCGGGTCCGCTGGGGAAAAACTGTTTTTT.

The genes are TRBV3-1 and TRBJ1-2; tentatively, D is TRBD1 (5 bases). Germline CDR1 reads LGHDT; CDR2 reads YNNKEL (reference sequence). The V gene lost 1 base and the J gene lost 6 bases, with 9 bases spanning the gap. This CDR3 is built from 13 residues. CDR3 DNA sequence: TGTGCCAGCAGCCAAGCGACAGTTAATGGCTACACCTTC. Translation gives CASSQATVNGYTF.

V gene TRBV29-1 combines with J gene TRBJ2-1; D ambiguous. The CDR3 is made up of 11 amino acids. Trimming stripped 4 bases from V and 10 bases from J, with 11 bases between. Germline CDR1 reads SQVTM; CDR2 reads ANQGSEA. CDR3 DNA: TGCAGCGTTGTTGTTCTCGGGGAGCAGTTCTTC. It yields the protein CSVVVLGEQFF.

V gene TRBV7-9 combines with J gene TRBJ2-7; TRBD2 aligns across 10 bases. Germline V lookup: CDR1 SEHNR, CDR2 FQNEAQ (reference sequence). J lost 7 bases, V lost 5 bases, and 11 bases had no gene match. The CDR3 length is 15 residues. This CDR3 is CASSPGIAGGDEQYF. The CDR3 DNA sequence: TGTGCCAGCAGCCCTGGGATAGCGGGAGGAGATGAGCAGTACTTC.

This chain uses TRBV12-3 or TRBV12-4 with TRBJ1-6; no definite D call. The length of the CDR3 is 17 residues. With 2 bases removed from V and 0 bases from J, the gap between germline ends came to 11 bases. The CDR3 nucleotides read TGTGCCAGCAGTTTACCTCGGGAATTCTCCTATAATTCACCCCTCCACTTT. It yields the protein CASSLPREFSYNSPLHF.

This clonotype appeared many times. The chain employs TRBV10-1 and TRBJ1-1, with no clear D. Trimming shortened V by 5 bases and J by 5 bases, and 3 bases separated the two germline ends. The germline V gene encodes CDR1 WNHNN and CDR2 SYGVQD (reference sequence). The CDR3 runs to 10 residues. The CDR3 spells CASSRTEAFF. The CDR3, as DNA: TGCGCCAGCAGTCGGACTGAAGCTTTCTTT.

This chain joins TRBV5-6 and TRBJ2-7; TRBD1 aligns across 12 bases. Germline CDR1 SGHDT, CDR2 YYEEEE. Losses at the gene ends were 4 bases for V and 6 bases for J; bases not matched to a gene: 5. The CDR3 covers 14 residues. CDR3 sequence (DNA): TGTGCCAGCAGCGTCCGGGACAGGGGGCGCGAGCAGTACTTC. The encoded protein is CASSVRDRGREQYF.

The chain carries TRBV12-3 or TRBV12-4 and TRBJ1-2; TRBD1 aligns across 8 bases. The CDR3 has 17 residues. Trimming took 3 bases from V and 3 from J; bases not matched to a gene: 12. CDR3: CASSLTDRADADYGYTF. The DNA for the CDR3 is TGTGCCAGCAGTTTGACGGACAGGGCGGACGCGGACTATGGCTACACCTTC.